The 22 T cell receptor beta chains given below trace back to one sample, sequenced in a study of T cell repertoires in cytomegalovirus infection. TCRdb redid the calling of the reads with MiXCR, one entry per CDR3 protein. The data show fewer than 650,000 distinct CDR3 sequences, almost 40% seen once. These receptors lack a known antigen. The sequences come from cultured PBMCs, collected from culture after CMV antigen stimulation. Receptors originate from a human donor in good health (CMV status not recorded). Some clones in this sample may be carry-over from other donors' samples.

CDR3: CASSPDTRNYGYTF. The CDR3, as DNA: TGTGCCAGCAGCCCCGACACGAGAAACTATGGCTACACCTTC. The J gene is TRBJ1-2, the V gene TRBV7-9; D unclear. V was cut by 5 bases and J by 2 bases, with 12 bases left in between. The CDR3 totals 14 residues. Germline V CDR1 and CDR2: SEHNR, FQNEAQ (reference sequence).

This clonotype was detected many times. This chain links TRBV7-2 with TRBJ2-1; the D is unclear. Looked up from germline, CDR1 is SGHTA and CDR2 is FQGNSA. Trimming cost V 3 bases and J 1 base, with 10 bases left between them. The CDR3 extends over 15 amino acids. CDR3 sequence: CASSFSLGSYNEQFF. CDR3 in DNA: TGTGCCAGCAGCTTCTCCCTAGGGTCCTACAATGAGCAGTTCTTC.

This chain joins TRBV27 and TRBJ2-5; no clear D gene. Trimming shortened V by 1 base and J by 2 bases, and 17 bases separated the two germline ends. Germline CDR1 is MNHEY and CDR2 is SMNVEV (reference sequence). The CDR3 is 17 amino acids. CDR3 sequence: CASSLFSGRVYQETQYF. CDR3 DNA: TGTGCCAGCAGTTTATTTTCAGGTCGAGTTTATCAAGAGACCCAGTACTTC.

The gene calls are TRBV12-3 or TRBV12-4 and TRBJ1-2; no clear D. This CDR3 comprises 16 residues. V was shortened by 6 bases and J by 2 bases, with 19 bases between the two germline ends. The CDR3 protein is CASSPANPGRNYGYTF. CDR3 nucleotides: TGTGCCAGCAGCCCAGCTAATCCGGGCAGGAACTATGGCTACACCTTC.

This chain uses TRBV27 with TRBJ1-2; D is unresolved. V was trimmed by 1 base and J by 6 bases, leaving 12 bases between them. Germline loops: CDR1 MNHEY, CDR2 SMNVEV (reference sequence). The CDR3 runs 14 residues. The DNA of the CDR3 is TGTGCCAGCAGTTTATTTGGGCCGAGGGATGGCTACACCTTC. It yields the protein CASSLFGPRDGYTF.

The J gene is TRBJ2-3, the V gene TRBV28; D is uncertain. Per germline, CDR1 MDHEN and CDR2 SYDVKM. V gave up 5 bases and J gave up 0 bases, with 15 bases separating them. The CDR3 extends over 16 amino acids. The CDR3 region is CASSSVGWLSTDTQYF. CDR3 DNA sequence: TGTGCCAGCAGTAGTGTAGGATGGTTAAGCACAGATACGCAGTATTTT.

The CDR3 spells CASSYGTGGAYNEQFF. The CDR3 nucleotides are TGTGCCAGCAGCTACGGGACAGGGGGCGCTTACAATGAGCAGTTCTTC. The rearrangement uses TRBV7-2 and TRBJ2-1, with 12 bases that match TRBD1. The V gene end was trimmed by 4 bases and the J gene end by 4 bases; junction bases not matched to a gene: 5. This CDR3 has 16 amino acids. Germline CDR1 is SGHTA and CDR2 is FQGNSA.

This chain links TRBV6-6 with TRBJ2-3; D may be TRBD1 or TRBD2 (5 bases each). In germline, CDR1 is MNHNY, CDR2 SVGAGI (reference sequence). This CDR3 has 13 residues. V was clipped by 5 bases and J by 5 bases, with 11 bases between them. The CDR3 reads CASSQGREDTQYF. In DNA form, the CDR3 reads TGTGCCAGCAGTCAGGGACGAGAAGATACGCAGTATTTT.

V usage is TRBV12-3 or TRBV12-4 and J usage is TRBJ2-1, with 14 bases fitting TRBD2. Trimming removed 7 bases from V and 6 bases from J; junction bases left unmatched: 5. This CDR3 contains 15 residues. The CDR3 sequence is CASTPGTSGSNEQFF. The DNA for the CDR3 is TGTGCCAGCACCCCGGGGACTAGCGGGAGCAATGAGCAGTTCTTC.

This clonotype was seen a handful of times. The chain has TRBV6-5 and TRBJ1-1; tentative D call: TRBD1 (6 bases). Germline CDR1 reads MNHEY; CDR2 reads SVGAGI. V lost 5 bases and J lost 1, with 14 bases in between. This CDR3 region has 15 residues. CDR3 sequence reads: CASSPPGTWNTEAFF. CDR3 DNA: TGTGCCAGCAGTCCCCCGGGGACATGGAACACTGAAGCTTTCTTT.

This clonotype was picked up one time. Relative to the germline gene, one junction end is altered; a read error may explain this. The genes are TRBV6-5 and TRBJ1-1; 7 bases line up with TRBD1. CDR3 size: 14 residues. Germline loops: CDR1 MNHEY, CDR2 SVGAGI. The chain's CDR3 is CARSRDTQGAEAFF. The CDR3 bases are TGTGCCCGCAGCCGGGACACGCAGGGGGCTGAAGCTTTCTTT.

The chain joins TRBV28 to TRBJ2-4, with 11 bases that match TRBD2. V lost 2 bases, J lost 8 bases, and 5 bases stayed unmatched. This CDR3 spans 15 amino acids. Germline CDR1 MDHEN, CDR2 SYDVKM. In nucleotides, the CDR3 is TGTGCCAGCAGTTTACATAGCGGGGGGGCCGACATTCAGTACTTC. Protein product: CASSLHSGGADIQYF.

This sequence joins TRBV7-8 and TRBJ1-6; D is uncertain. CDR1 is SGHVS and CDR2 is FQNEAQ in the germline V gene. The CDR3 runs 15 residues. With 4 bases removed from V and 9 bases from J, the gap between germline ends came to 16 bases. The CDR3 nucleotides are TGTGCCAGCAGCTGGCGATCCGGGATTGGTTCACCCCTCCACTTT. Amino acids: CASSWRSGIGSPLHF.

This clonotype was counted only a few times. The chain joins TRBV4-1 to TRBJ1-2; 7 bases match TRBD1. Germline V gene data show CDR1 as MGHRA and CDR2 as YSYEKL. The V segment lost 4 bases and the J segment 2 bases; nucleotides outside the gene matches: 13. The CDR3 length is 17 residues. The CDR3 DNA reads as TGCGCCAGCAGCCGCCTGATCGGACAGGCTACAAACTATGGCTACACCTTC. This sequence encodes CASSRLIGQATNYGYTF.

Only a few counts were recorded for this clonotype. The rearrangement joins TRBV7-8 to TRBJ1-5; TRBD1 might be the D (5 bases). The germline V gene has CDR1 SGHVS and CDR2 FQNEAQ. The CDR3 spans 15 residues. V was trimmed by 5 bases and J by 6 bases, leaving 17 bases between them. CDR3: CASSTTSTRGQPQHF. The DNA for the CDR3 is TGTGCCAGCAGCACAACCAGTACAAGGGGTCAGCCCCAGCATTTT. Supplemented by reference TRBV7-8 and TRBJ1-5, the full variable domain reads GAGVSQSPRYKVAKRGQDVALRCDPISGHVSLFWYQQALGQGPEFLTYFQNEAQLDKSGLPSDRFFAERPEGSVSTLKIQRTQQEDSAVYLCASSTTSTRGQPQHFGDGTRLSIL.

This clonotype showed up just a few times. The CDR3 sequence: CASSSTVLAGGSNEQFF. CDR3 nucleotide sequence: TGTGCCAGCAGCTCCACAGTGCTAGCGGGAGGAAGTAATGAGCAGTTCTTC. The chain is built from TRBV7-2 and TRBJ2-1; TRBD2 matches at 11 bases. With 4 bases clipped from V and 7 bases from J, the junction kept 12 bases outside the gene matches. Per the germline V gene, CDR1 is SGHTA and CDR2 is FQGNSA. The CDR3 has 17 amino acids.

Here the CDR3 reads CASSSRWAKTPSSYNEQFF. The DNA of the CDR3 is TGTGCCAGCAGCTCCCGGTGGGCTAAGACACCAAGCTCCTACAATGAGCAGTTCTTC. The chain has TRBV7-9 and TRBJ2-1, with D unclear. CDR3 size: 19 residues. The V end lost 4 bases, the J end lost 0 bases, and 22 bases lay between the germline ends. Germline V gene sequence: CDR1 SEHNR, CDR2 FQNEAQ (reference sequence).

This clonotype was counted many times. This chain uses TRBV7-9 with TRBJ1-2; TRBD1 aligns across 8 bases. Germline trimming cut 5 bases from V and 0 bases from J; bases unmatched to any gene: 11. The CDR3 is made up of 17 amino acids. CDR1 is SEHNR, CDR2 FQNEAQ, per germline (reference sequence). CDR3 sequence reads: CASSRSPRGRPNYGYTF. CDR3 sequence (DNA): TGTGCCAGCAGCAGATCTCCCAGGGGGCGGCCTAACTATGGCTACACCTTC.

A few counts support this clonotype. The gene calls are TRBV4-3 and TRBJ1-1; D is undetermined. V was pared by 2 bases and J by 3 bases, with 7 bases between. Germline V gene lookup returns CDR1 LGHNA and CDR2 YSLEER. This CDR3 has 13 amino acids. DNA of the CDR3: TGCGCCAGCAGCCAAACGTTGGACACTGAAGCTTTCTTT. Its translation is CASSQTLDTEAFF.

CDR3 coding DNA: TGTGCCAGCTGTCCCGGACCTAGCTTTTGGGAGCAGTTCTTC. Protein: CASCPGPSFWEQFF. The chain couples TRBV2 to TRBJ2-1, with D possibly matching TRBD2 (5 bases). CDR1 and CDR2 from the germline V gene are SNHLY and FYNNEI. This CDR3 is built from 14 residues. V was pared by 8 bases and J by 10 bases, with 21 bases between. Together with reference TRBV2 and TRBJ2-1, the CDR3 gives the full variable domain: EPEVTQTPSHQVTQMGQEVILRCVPISNHLYFYWYRQILGQKVEFLVSFYNNEISEKSEIFDDQFSVERPDGSNFTLKIRSTKLEDSAMYFCASCPGPSFWEQFFGPGTRLTVL.

Only one count was recorded for this clonotype. The chain carries TRBV6-8 and TRBJ2-1; 7 nucleotides align to TRBD2. V was pared by 5 bases and J by 0 bases, with 10 bases of the junction left unmatched. Germline V gene sequence: CDR1 MNHGY, CDR2 SAAAGT. CDR3 length: 17 amino acids. The CDR3 here is CASSVLAEPFSYNEQFF. The CDR3 DNA follows: TGTGCCAGCAGTGTTCTAGCGGAGCCCTTCTCCTACAATGAGCAGTTCTTC.

Here the CDR3 DNA reads TGTGCCAGCAGTAGGGAGGGGAGCTCCTACGAGCAGTACTTC. Translation gives CASSREGSSYEQYF. The chain employs TRBV6-1 and TRBJ2-7; the match to TRBD2 covers 7 bases. Germline lookup yields CDR1 MNHNS and CDR2 SASEGT. The trim removed 5 bases at V and 0 bases at J, leaving 4 bases unmatched. The CDR3 runs to 14 residues.